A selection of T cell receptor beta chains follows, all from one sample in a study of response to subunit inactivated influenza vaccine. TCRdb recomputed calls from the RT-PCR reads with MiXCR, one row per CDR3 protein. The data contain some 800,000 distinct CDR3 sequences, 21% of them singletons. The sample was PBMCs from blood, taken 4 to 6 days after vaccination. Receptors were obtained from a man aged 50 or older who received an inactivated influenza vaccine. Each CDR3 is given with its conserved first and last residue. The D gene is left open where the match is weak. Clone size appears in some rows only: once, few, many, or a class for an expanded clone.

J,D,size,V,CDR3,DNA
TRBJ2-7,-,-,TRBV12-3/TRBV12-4,CASRQIEYF,TGTGCCAGCAGGCAGATAGAGTACTTC
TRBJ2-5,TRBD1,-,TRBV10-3,CAIRTGEQETQYF,TGTGCCATCCGGACAGGAGAACAAGAGACCCAGTACTTC
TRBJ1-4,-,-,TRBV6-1,CASSLAGRIPTTTNEKLFF,TGTGCCAGCAGCCTAGCCGGACGGATTCCTACTACAACTAATGAAAAACTGTTTTTT
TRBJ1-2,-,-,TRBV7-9,CASSLTPGGYYGYTF,TGTGCCAGCAGCTTAACCCCTGGGGGGTACTATGGCTACACCTTC
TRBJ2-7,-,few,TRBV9,CASSQTGLSYEQYF,TGTGCCAGCAGCCAAACAGGGCTTTCTTACGAGCAGTACTTC
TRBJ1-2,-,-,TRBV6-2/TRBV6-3,CASSPQGRFRGYTF,TGTGCCAGCAGCCCACAGGGTCGGTTTCGTGGCTACACCTTC
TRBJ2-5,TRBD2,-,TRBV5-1,CASSPGGLGMQETQYF,TGCGCCAGCAGCCCGGGTGGACTAGGGATGCAAGAGACCCAGTACTTC
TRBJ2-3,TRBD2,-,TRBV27,CASSLLMTSGPDTQYF,TGTGCCAGCAGTTTATTGATGACTAGCGGTCCAGATACGCAGTATTTT
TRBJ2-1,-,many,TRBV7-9,CASSSRGARGSYNEQFF,TGTGCCAGCAGCTCTCGGGGGGCTCGGGGCTCCTACAATGAGCAGTTCTTC
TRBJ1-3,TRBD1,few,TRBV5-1,CASSLEDRVENTIYF,TGCGCCAGCAGCTTGGAGGACAGGGTTGAGAACACCATATATTTT
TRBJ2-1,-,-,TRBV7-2,CASSPQRVLNEQFF,TGTGCCAGCAGCCCTCAGAGGGTTCTCAATGAGCAGTTCTTC
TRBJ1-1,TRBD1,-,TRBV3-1,CASRARDSNTEAFF,TGTGCCAGCAGGGCGCGGGACAGCAACACTGAAGCTTTCTTT
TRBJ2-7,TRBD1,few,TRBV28,CASSRRDRFYEQYF,TGTGCCAGCAGCCGCCGGGACAGGTTCTACGAGCAGTACTTC
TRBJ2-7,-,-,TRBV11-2,CASSLGGWYYEQYF,TGTGCCAGCAGCTTAGGGGGCTGGTACTACGAGCAGTACTTC
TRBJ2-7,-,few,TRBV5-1,CASSFEGAEQYF,TGCGCCAGCAGCTTTGAAGGGGCCGAGCAGTACTTC
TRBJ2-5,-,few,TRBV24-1,CATSDLLRETQYF,TGTGCCACCAGTGATTTGCTCCGGGAGACCCAGTACTTC
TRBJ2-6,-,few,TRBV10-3,CAIRQGPSGANVLTF,TGTGCCATCAGACAGGGTCCCTCTGGGGCCAACGTCCTGACTTTC
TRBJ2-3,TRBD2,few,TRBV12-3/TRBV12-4,CASSRPSGGYTDTQYF,TGTGCCAGCAGTCGCCCTAGCGGGGGGTACACAGATACGCAGTATTTT
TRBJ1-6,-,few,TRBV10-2,CASSDRGGGTPPLHF,TGCGCCAGCAGTGATAGGGGAGGGGGAACACCACCCCTCCACTTT
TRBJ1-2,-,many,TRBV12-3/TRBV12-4,CASSLTDSTGGYTF,TGTGCCAGCAGTCTGACAGATTCCACCGGTGGCTACACCTTC
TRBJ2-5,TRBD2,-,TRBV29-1,CSVSGLAGDTQETQYF,TGCAGCGTGTCCGGACTAGCGGGAGATACTCAAGAGACCCAGTACTTC
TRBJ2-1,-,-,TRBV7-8,CASSSGWAWNEQFF,TGTGCCAGCAGTTCGGGATGGGCGTGGAATGAGCAGTTCTTC
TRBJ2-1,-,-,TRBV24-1,CATSDLSQHNEQFF,TGTGCCACCAGTGATTTGAGCCAGCATAATGAGCAGTTCTTC
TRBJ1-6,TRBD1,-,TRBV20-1,CSARVRGTGGSPLHF,TGCAGTGCTAGAGTGAGGGGGACAGGGGGTTCACCCCTCCACTTT
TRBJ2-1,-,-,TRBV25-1,CASSEPKGSYNEQFF,TGTGCCAGCAGTGAGCCTAAAGGCTCCTACAATGAGCAGTTCTTC
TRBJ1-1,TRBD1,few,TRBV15,CATSRLDDRAEAFF,TGTGCCACCAGCAGACTGGATGACAGGGCTGAAGCTTTCTTT
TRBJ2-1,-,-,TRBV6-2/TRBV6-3,CASSLSGLHYNEQFF,TGTGCCAGCAGCCTCTCGGGACTTCACTACAATGAGCAGTTCTTC
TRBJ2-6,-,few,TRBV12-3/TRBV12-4,CASSETGSGANVLTF,TGTGCCAGCAGTGAAACAGGGTCTGGGGCCAACGTCCTGACTTTC
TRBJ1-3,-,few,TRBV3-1,CASSLVGEKTGNTIYF,TGTGCCAGCAGCCTAGTAGGGGAGAAGACTGGAAACACCATATATTTT
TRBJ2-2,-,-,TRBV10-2,CASSEWRVTRNTGELFF,TGCGCCAGCAGTGAGTGGAGGGTGACACGTAACACTGGGGAGCTGTTTTTT
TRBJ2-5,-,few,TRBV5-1,CASRGTEETQYF,TGCGCCAGCAGAGGCACAGAGGAGACCCAGTACTTC
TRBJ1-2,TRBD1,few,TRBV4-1,CASSRAGGGARSGYTF,TGCGCCAGCAGCCGGGCAGGGGGTGGGGCAAGGAGCGGCTACACCTTC
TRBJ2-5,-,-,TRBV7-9,CASSLADTWQETQYF,TGTGCCAGCAGCTTAGCCGACACCTGGCAAGAGACCCAGTACTTC
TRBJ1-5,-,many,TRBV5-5,CASSWGSNQPQHF,TGTGCCAGCAGCTGGGGCAGCAATCAGCCCCAGCATTTT
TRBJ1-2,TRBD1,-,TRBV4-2,CASSEDRDRRTIGYTF,TGTGCCAGCAGCGAAGATCGGGACAGGAGGACGATCGGCTACACCTTC
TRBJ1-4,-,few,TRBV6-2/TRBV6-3,CATSNGPSEGKLFF,TGTGCCACCTCCAACGGACCGAGTGAAGGAAAACTGTTTTTT
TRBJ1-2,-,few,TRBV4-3,CASSHKSYPTDGYTF,TGCGCCAGCAGCCACAAATCCTACCCGACGGATGGCTACACCTTC
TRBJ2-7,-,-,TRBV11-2,CASSLVIYRGGYEQYF,TGTGCCAGCAGCTTAGTAATCTACAGGGGGGGATACGAGCAGTACTTC
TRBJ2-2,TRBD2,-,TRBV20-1,CSAWTSGSAGELFF,TGCAGTGCTTGGACTAGCGGGAGCGCCGGGGAGCTGTTTTTT
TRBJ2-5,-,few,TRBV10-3,CAIKSGGGETQYF,TGTGCCATCAAAAGTGGTGGTGGCGAGACCCAGTACTTC
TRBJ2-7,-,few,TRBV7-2,CASSLVPTLSYEQYF,TGTGCCAGCAGCTTAGTACCCACCCTCTCCTACGAGCAGTACTTC
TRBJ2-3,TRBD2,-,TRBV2,CASSEVGLAGGPQYF,TGTGCCAGCAGTGAAGTGGGACTAGCGGGAGGACCGCAGTATTTT
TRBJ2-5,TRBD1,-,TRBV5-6,CASSYRTGREETQYF,TGTGCCAGCAGTTATCGGACAGGCCGGGAAGAGACCCAGTACTTC
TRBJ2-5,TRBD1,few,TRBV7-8,CASSIHRGEAPLYF,TGTGCCAGCAGCATACACAGGGGCGAAGCCCCTTTATACTTC
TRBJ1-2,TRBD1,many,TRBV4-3,CASSQAHLDRARGYTF,TGCGCCAGCAGCCAAGCCCATCTCGACAGGGCAAGAGGCTACACCTTC
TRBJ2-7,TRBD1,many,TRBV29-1,CSVGTAVSYEQYF,TGCAGCGTGGGGACAGCAGTCTCCTACGAGCAGTACTTC
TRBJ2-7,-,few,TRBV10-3,CAISATAYEQYF,TGTGCCATCAGTGCGACCGCCTACGAGCAGTACTTC
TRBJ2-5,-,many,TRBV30,CAWSAGLQETQYF,TGTGCCTGGAGTGCCGGACTGCAAGAGACCCAGTACTTC
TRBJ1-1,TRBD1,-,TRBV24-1,CATSEITGGAGAFF,TGTGCCACCAGTGAAATCACAGGGGGCGCAGGGGCTTTCTTT
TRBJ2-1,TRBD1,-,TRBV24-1,CATSRGGIAYNEQFF,TGTGCCACCAGCCGAGGGGGCATCGCCTACAATGAGCAGTTCTTC